The sequence of this TCR beta chain was determined in a study of cytomegalovirus exposure and HLA in healthy donors. The V gene lost 4 bases and the J gene lost 3 bases, with 9 bases spanning the gap. The CDR3 covers 13 residues. Germline values: CDR1 MNHNY, CDR2 SVGAGI (reference sequence). Despite likely unrecorded immune exposures, the donors were nominally healthy at the time of sampling. With 60 Vbeta and 13 Jbeta primers, the PCR was carried out. The protocol was immunoSEQ multiplex PCR, while the TCRdb copy is restricted to in-frame clones and leaves out a portion. The table records 45,000 to 75,000 clones, roughly 70% of them present only once.

The clonotype comes from a woman aged 60-70 years in good health and CMV-seropositive. The gene calls are TRBV6-6 and TRBJ1-2, with D possibly being TRBD1 (5 bases). Sample: PBMCs. The CDR3 sequence: CASSSIRDYGYTF. The CDR3 DNA reads as TGTGCCAGCAGTTCGATCAGGGACTATGGCTACACCTTC.